This T cell receptor (beta chain) was identified during a study of cytomegalovirus exposure and HLA in healthy donors. V gave up 7 bases and J gave up 3 bases; unmatched junction bases: 8. Germline V gene lookup returns CDR1 WSHSY and CDR2 SAAADI. The CDR3 spans 15 residues. Libraries were prepared by immunoSEQ multiplex PCR; TCRdb keeps only in-frame clonotypes and omits some of them. The sample includes fewer than 60,000 clones, roughly nine tenths seen only once; the top ten take approximately 15%. The sample comprised PBMCs. This TCR was sampled from a woman aged 18-29 years in good health and CMV-seronegative. V usage is TRBV10-2 and J usage is TRBJ1-4; TRBD1 matches at 7 bases. DNA of the CDR3: TGCGCCAGCAAGCCAGGGGGAGGAGCTAATGAAAAACTGTTTTTT. Translation gives CASKPGGGANEKLFF.